Described below is a single T cell receptor beta chain sequence and its context. The antigen is undetermined. PBMCs numbering at least 6.5 million were isolated per sample. Extraction yielded at least 5 micrograms of total RNA per sample. PCR was performed a second time for roughly 7 to 12 cycles using a sample-barcoded 5' primer and a J-beta primer mix. Each CDR3 protein gets one entry after TCRdb re-called the 5' RACE reads with MiXCR. The sample shows around 820,000 distinct CDR3 sequences, about 25% of them seen only once. The entry originates in a study of blood T cells in healthy people across ages. Overall study results and limits: Bulk PBMC profiling left naive and antigen-experienced comparisons inconclusive. Donor CMV infection status was unknown, possibly confounding age-related changes in expanded clonotypes.

These data also featured in a second study, about T cells of mothers and their children.

The receptor comes from a boy younger than 18 in good health. Material for sequencing was blood.

The CDR3 DNA reads TGCAGCGTTGCCGGGACTAGCGGGAGGGCCTCCTACAATGAGCAGTTCTTC. This sequence encodes CSVAGTSGRASYNEQFF. V and J are TRBV29-1 and TRBJ2-1; 16 nucleotides agree with TRBD2. Germline CDR1 and CDR2: SQVTM and ANQGSEA. The CDR3 spans 17 residues. The J segment lost 0 bases and the V segment lost 4 bases, leaving 3 bases of the junction unmatched.